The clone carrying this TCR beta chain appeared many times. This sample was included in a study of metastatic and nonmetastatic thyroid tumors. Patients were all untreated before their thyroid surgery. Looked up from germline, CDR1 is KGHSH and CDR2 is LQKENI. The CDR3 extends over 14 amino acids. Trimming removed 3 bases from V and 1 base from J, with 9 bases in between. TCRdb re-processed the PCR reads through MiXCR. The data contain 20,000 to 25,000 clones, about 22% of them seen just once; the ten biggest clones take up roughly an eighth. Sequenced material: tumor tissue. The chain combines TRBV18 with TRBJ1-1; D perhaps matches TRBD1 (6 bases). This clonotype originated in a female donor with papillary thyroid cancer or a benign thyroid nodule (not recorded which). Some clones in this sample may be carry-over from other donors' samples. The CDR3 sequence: CASSPQGGNTEAFF. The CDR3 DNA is TGTGCCAGCTCACCCCAAGGGGGGAACACTGAAGCTTTCTTT.